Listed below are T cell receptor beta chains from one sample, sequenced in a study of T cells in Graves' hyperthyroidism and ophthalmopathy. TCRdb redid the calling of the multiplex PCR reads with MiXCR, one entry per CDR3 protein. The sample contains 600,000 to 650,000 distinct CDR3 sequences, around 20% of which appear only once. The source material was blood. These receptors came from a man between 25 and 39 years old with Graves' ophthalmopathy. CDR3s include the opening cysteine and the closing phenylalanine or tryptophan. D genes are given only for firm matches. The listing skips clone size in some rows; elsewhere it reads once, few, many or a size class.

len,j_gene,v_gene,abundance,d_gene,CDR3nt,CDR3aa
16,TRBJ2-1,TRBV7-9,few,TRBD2,TGTGCCAGCAGCCCAACCAGGACTAGCTCCTACAATGAGCAGTTCTTC,CASSPTRTSSYNEQFF
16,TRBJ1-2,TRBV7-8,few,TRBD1,TGTGCCAGCAGCGATCCCTCCCAGGGGGATGAGGATGGCTACACCTTC,CASSDPSQGDEDGYTF
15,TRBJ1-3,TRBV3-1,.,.,TGTGCCAGCAGCCCGGGCTCAAGCTCTGGAAACACCATATATTTT,CASSPGSSSGNTIYF
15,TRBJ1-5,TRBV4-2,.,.,TGTGCCAGCAGCCGAGGCGGACCGACTAATCAGCCCCAGCATTTT,CASSRGGPTNQPQHF
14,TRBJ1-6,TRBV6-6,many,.,TGTGCCAGCAGTTTCGGCAGTGGGGGTTCACCCCTCCACTTT,CASSFGSGGSPLHF
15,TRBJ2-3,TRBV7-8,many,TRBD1,TGTGCCAGCAGCCCAACCGGCAGGGGGACAGATACGCAGTATTTT,CASSPTGRGTDTQYF
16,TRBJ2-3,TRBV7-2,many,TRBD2,TGTGCCAGCAGCTTAAAAAGCGGGAGTGGGGCAGATACGCAGTATTTT,CASSLKSGSGADTQYF
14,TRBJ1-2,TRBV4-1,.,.,TGCGCCAGCACGGGGACTGGGTCGGGGTATGGCTACACCTTC,CASTGTGSGYGYTF
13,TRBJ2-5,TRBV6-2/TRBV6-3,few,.,TGTGCCAGCAGTAAGGGTCTACGGGAGACCCAGTACTTC,CASSKGLRETQYF
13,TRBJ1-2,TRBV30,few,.,TGTGCCTGGAGCCGGGACGGGGAGTATGGCTACACCTTC,CAWSRDGEYGYTF
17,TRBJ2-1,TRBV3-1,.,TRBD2,TGTGCCAGCAGCCAAATGCCCCGGTCTAGCGGGACGGATGAGCAGTTCTTC,CASSQMPRSSGTDEQFF
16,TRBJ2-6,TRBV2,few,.,TGTGCCAGCAGCCACCCCCCAGGGGCTGGGGCCAACGTCCTGACTTTC,CASSHPPGAGANVLTF
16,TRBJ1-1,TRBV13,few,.,TGTGCCAGCAGTTTTAAACCGAAAACAAGGAACACTGAAGCTTTCTTT,CASSFKPKTRNTEAFF
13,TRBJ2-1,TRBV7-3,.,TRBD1,TGTGCCAGCAGCTTAATTGGGACAGGGGCTTCGTTCTTC,CASSLIGTGASFF
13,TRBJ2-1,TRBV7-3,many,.,TGTGCCAGCAGCCACCCCATGTCAAATGAGCAGTTCTTC,CASSHPMSNEQFF
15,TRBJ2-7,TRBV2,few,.,TGTGCCAGCAGTTTTGGGTCAGACAGCTCCTACGAGCAGTACTTC,CASSFGSDSSYEQYF
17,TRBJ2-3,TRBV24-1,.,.,TGTGCCACCAGTGATTTGTTGTTGCAGGGAGAGACAGATACGCAGTATTTT,CATSDLLLQGETDTQYF